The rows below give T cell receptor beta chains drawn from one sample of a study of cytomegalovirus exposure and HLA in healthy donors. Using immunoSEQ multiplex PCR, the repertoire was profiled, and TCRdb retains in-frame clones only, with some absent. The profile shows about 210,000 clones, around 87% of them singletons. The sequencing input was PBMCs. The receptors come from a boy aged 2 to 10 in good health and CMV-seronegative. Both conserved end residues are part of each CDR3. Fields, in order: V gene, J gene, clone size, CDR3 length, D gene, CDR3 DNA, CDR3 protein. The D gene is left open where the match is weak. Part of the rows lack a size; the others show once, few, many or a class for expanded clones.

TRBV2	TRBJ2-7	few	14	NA	TGTGCCATGCCGGGGGTTACCGGGCGATACGAGCAGTACTTC	CAMPGVTGRYEQYF
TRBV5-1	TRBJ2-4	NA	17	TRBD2	TGCGCCAGCAGCTTGGAGGCGGGAGGATCTAGCAAAAACATTCAGTACTTC	CASSLEAGGSSKNIQYF
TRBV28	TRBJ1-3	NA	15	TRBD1	TGTGCCAGCAGTTTACCCGGACAGGGAAGGGAGGCCATATATTTT	CASSLPGQGREAIYF
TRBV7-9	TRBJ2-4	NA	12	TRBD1	TGTGCCAGCAGCTTAGGACCGGGACAGGTCGACTTC	CASSLGPGQVDF
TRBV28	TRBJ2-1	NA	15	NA	TGTGCCAGCAGTTTTGAGCGGGCCTCCTACAATGAGCAGTTCTTC	CASSFERASYNEQFF
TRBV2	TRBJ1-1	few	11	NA	TGTGCCAGCAGTGTCGGCACTGAAGCTTTCTTT	CASSVGTEAFF
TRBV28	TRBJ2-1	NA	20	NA	TGTGCCAGCAGTACCCCGAGACTACCCGGGAGCGTTCACCCCTACAATGAGCAGTTCTTC	CASSTPRLPGSVHPYNEQFF
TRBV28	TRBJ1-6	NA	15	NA	TGTGCCAGCAGTAGGATGGGCAGGGAGGATTCACCCCTCCACTTT	CASSRMGREDSPLHF
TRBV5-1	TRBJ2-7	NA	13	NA	TGCGCCAGCAGCTTGGGAGGGAAAGACGAGCAGTACTTC	CASSLGGKDEQYF
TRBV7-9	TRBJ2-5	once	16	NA	TGTGCCAGCAGCTTAGCCCGGGGACTTCTCCAAGAGACCCAGTACTTC	CASSLARGLLQETQYF
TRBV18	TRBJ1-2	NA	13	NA	TGTGCCAGCTCTCCCGACAGTAACTATGGCTACACCTTC	CASSPDSNYGYTF
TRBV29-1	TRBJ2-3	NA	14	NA	TGCAGCGGTATGATCCGGGACAAACAAGATACGCAGTATTTT	CSGMIRDKQDTQYF
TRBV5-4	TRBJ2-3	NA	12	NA	TGTGCCAGCAGGAGAGGAACAGATACGCAGTATTTT	CASRRGTDTQYF